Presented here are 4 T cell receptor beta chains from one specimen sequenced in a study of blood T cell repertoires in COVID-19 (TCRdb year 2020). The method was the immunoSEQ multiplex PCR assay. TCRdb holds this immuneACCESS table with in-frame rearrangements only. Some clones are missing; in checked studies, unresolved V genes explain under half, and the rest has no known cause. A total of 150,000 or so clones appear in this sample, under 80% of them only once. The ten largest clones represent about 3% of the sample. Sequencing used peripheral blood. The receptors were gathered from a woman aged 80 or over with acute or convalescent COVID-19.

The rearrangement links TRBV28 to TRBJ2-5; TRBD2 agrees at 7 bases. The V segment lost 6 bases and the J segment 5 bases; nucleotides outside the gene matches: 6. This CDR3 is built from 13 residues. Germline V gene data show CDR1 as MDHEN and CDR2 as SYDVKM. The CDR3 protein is CASSSGGGETQYF. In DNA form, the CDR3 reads TGTGCCAGCAGCTCTGGGGGAGGGGAGACCCAGTACTTC.

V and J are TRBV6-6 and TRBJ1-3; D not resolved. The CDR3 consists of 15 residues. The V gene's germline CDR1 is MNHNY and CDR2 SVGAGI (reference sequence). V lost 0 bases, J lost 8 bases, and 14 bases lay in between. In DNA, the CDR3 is TGTGCCAGCAGTTACTCGATGGGAGTGCAACACACCATATATTTT. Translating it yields CASSYSMGVQHTIYF.

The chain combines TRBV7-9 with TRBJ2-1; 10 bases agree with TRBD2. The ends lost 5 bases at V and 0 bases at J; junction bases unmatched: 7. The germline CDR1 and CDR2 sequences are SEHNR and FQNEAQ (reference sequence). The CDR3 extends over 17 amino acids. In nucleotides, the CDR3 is TGTGCCAGCAGCCACCGACCTAGCGGGAGCTCCTACAATGAGCAGTTCTTC. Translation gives CASSHRPSGSSYNEQFF.

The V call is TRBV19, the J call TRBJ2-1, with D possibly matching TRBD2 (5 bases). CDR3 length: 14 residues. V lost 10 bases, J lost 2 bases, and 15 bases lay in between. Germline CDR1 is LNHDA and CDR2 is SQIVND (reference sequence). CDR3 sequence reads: CATRRMGPYNEQFF. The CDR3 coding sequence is TGTGCCACCAGGAGGATGGGCCCCTACAATGAGCAGTTCTTC. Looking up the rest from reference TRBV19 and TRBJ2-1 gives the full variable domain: DGGITQSPKYLFRKEGQNVTLSCEQNLNHDAMYWYRQDPGQGLRLIYYSQIVNDFQKGDIAEGYSVSREKKESFPLTVTSAQKNPTAFYLCATRRMGPYNEQFFGPGTRLTVL.